The clone carrying this TCR beta chain was detected only once. Its antigen is unidentified. These data are taken from a study of response to subunit inactivated influenza vaccine. General study points: The authors proposed limited new T cell recruitment per seasonal influenza vaccination.

V dropped 2 bases and J dropped 8 bases, with 9 bases sitting between them. Germline-derived CDR1 and CDR2 are MDHEN and SYDVKM. The CDR3 runs 13 residues. TCRdb itself ran the RT-PCR reads through MiXCR, one entry per CDR3 protein. The sample includes about 500,000 distinct CDR3 sequences, approximately 15% of them seen just once. Sequenced here: CD4+ T cells sorted from PBMCs, sampled less than 30 months after vaccination. This clonotype was sampled from a man aged 50 to 75 who received an inactivated influenza vaccine. V is TRBV28 and J is TRBJ1-4; D perhaps matches TRBD1 (6 bases). DNA of the CDR3: TGTGCCAGCAGTTTACCAGGGGTGGAAAAACTGTTTTTT. This sequence encodes CASSLPGVEKLFF.